This TCR beta chain was sequenced for a study of blood T cell repertoires in COVID-19. At the level of the study: Spain, Italy and the United States supplied samples that represented acute and convalescent COVID-19.

The CDR3 has 14 residues. From germline, CDR1 is SNHLY and CDR2 FYNNEI. The V end lost 8 bases, the J end lost 3 bases, and 14 bases lay between the germline ends. Authors' analysis steps: Reference gene primer amplification yielded estimated nucleated cell counts. Sequencing was performed with immunoSEQ multiplex PCR; in TCRdb, only in-frame clones are kept and a portion is missing. V, J and clone size are those of that table, while D and trimming were read from the DNA. The data contain roughly 250,000 clones, 75% to 90% of them singletons. Sample: peripheral blood. This clonotype was sampled from a man in his sixties who had recovered from COVID-19. This sequence joins TRBV2 and TRBJ1-3; a possible D gene is TRBD1 (5 bases). CDR3 loop: CASGAGSRGNTIYF. The CDR3 coding sequence is TGTGCCAGCGGAGCAGGGTCTCGTGGAAACACCATATATTTT.